This T cell receptor (beta chain) was documented in a study of read filtering for tumor transcriptome and immune sequencing. In the study overall: R-ISS stage counts were under ten for I, approximately 15 for II, 7 for III. Study-wide points: Roughly 79% of IR-seq clonotypes had one read, totaling around 3.4% of reads; RNA-seq: around 77% and 45%. Dropping single-read clonotypes raised IR-seq and RNA-seq shared-clonotype correlation.

Bone marrow was sampled from every patient at the time of active disease. The library was built from about 400 ng RNA with molecular barcoded adaptors for alpha/delta and beta/gamma chains. TCRdb used MiXCR to reprocess the reads, holding one entry per CDR3 protein. This sample carries approximately 40,000 distinct CDR3 sequences, roughly 13% of them seen once, and the ten largest clones take 25% to 30%. Many counts were recorded for this clonotype. Its antigen remains unidentified. The TCR was taken from a donor older than 35 with multiple myeloma. The source material was a population of CD138-negative cells sorted from bone marrow.

The CDR3 coding sequence is TGTGCCAGCCGCCTATGGGCACGGGGTCAGCCCCAGCATTTT. Protein sequence: CASRLWARGQPQHF. The chain joins TRBV28 to TRBJ1-5; D is ambiguous. This CDR3 is built from 14 residues. V gave up 8 bases and J gave up 6 bases, with 17 bases separating them. Germline lookup yields CDR1 MDHEN and CDR2 SYDVKM.